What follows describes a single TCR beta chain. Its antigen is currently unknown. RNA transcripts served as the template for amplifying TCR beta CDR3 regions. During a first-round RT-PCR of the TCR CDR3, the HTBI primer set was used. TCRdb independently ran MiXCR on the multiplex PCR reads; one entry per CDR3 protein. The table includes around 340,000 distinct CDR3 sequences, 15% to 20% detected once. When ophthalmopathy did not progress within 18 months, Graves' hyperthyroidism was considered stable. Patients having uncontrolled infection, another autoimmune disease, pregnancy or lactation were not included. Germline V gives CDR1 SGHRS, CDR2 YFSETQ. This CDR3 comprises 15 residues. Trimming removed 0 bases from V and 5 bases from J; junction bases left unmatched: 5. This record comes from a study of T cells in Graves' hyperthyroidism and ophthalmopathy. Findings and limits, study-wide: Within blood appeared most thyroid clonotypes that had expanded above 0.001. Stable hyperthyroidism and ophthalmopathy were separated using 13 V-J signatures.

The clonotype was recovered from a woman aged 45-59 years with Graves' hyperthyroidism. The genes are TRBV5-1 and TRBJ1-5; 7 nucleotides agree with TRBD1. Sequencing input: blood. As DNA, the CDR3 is TGCGCCAGCAGCTTGGGCCCACAGGGGCATCAGCCCCAGCATTTT. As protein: CASSLGPQGHQPQHF.